A few counts support the clone carrying this T cell receptor beta chain. The antigen remains unidentified. The trim removed 3 bases at V and 6 bases at J, leaving 3 bases unmatched. This CDR3 has 13 residues. Germline CDR1 reads SGHVT; CDR2 reads SQSDAQ. The data were taken from a study of T cell repertoires in cytomegalovirus infection. Overall study context: Both a matching HLA type and CMV infection were indicated by public TCR beta signatures.

Broader study findings: Accumulated public TCR beta family frequency recognized individuals carrying CMV together with the relevant HLA. Across the ex vivo response, the dominant clonotypes were HLA-C-restricted CMV-specific TCR beta clonotypes.

TCRdb re-called the reads with MiXCR, one entry per CDR3 protein. The data show roughly 720,000 distinct CDR3 sequences, approximately 40% seen once. The sequence was collected from a human donor in good health (CMV status not recorded). Some clones in this sample may be carry-over from other donors' samples. Source material: PBMCs. The V and J genes are TRBV7-4 and TRBJ2-3; TRBD2 matches at 7 bases. CDR3 bases: TGTGCCAGCAGCTTGGACGGGGGGGATACGCAGTATTTT. This codes for CASSLDGGDTQYF.